The 27 T cell receptor beta chains below come from one sample, sequenced in a study of blood T cell repertoires in COVID-19. TCRdb keeps only in-frame clones here, not all; method: immunoSEQ multiplex PCR. The sample yields nearly 400,000 clones, roughly nine tenths seen once. Specimen: PBMCs or T cells enriched from blood (not recorded which). Receptor source: a woman aged 25 to 45 who had recovered from COVID-19.

A note on this clone: Sequence at one end of the junction differs from germline and may be a read error. The genes are TRBV3-1 (or the pseudogene TRBV3-2) and TRBJ2-3; 8 nucleotides align to TRBD2. Germline values: CDR1 LGHDT, CDR2 YNNKEL (reference sequence). The CDR3 is 15 amino acids. CDR3 region: CASSQGLARAHTQYF. The CDR3 DNA reads as TGTGCCAGCAGTCAAGGACTAGCCCGCGCCCATACGCAGTATTTT.

This rearrangement joins TRBV10-3 to TRBJ2-5, with 7 nucleotides matching TRBD2. The CDR3 consists of 14 residues. With 4 bases clipped from V and 2 bases from J, the junction kept 4 bases outside the gene matches. Germline V gene sequence: CDR1 ENHRY, CDR2 SYGVKD. This chain's CDR3 is CAISGEGRQETQYF. In DNA, the CDR3 is TGTGCCATCAGTGGGGAGGGGCGTCAAGAGACCCAGTACTTC.

The V and J genes are TRBV10-2 and TRBJ1-1; unclear D gene. The V end was cut by 6 bases, the J end by 0 bases, with 20 bases between. Germline V CDR1 and CDR2: WSHSY, SAAADI. The CDR3 runs to 17 residues. CDR3 amino acids: CASRSRLILELNTEAFF. CDR3 coding DNA: TGCGCCAGCAGGAGTCGACTGATCCTAGAGTTGAACACTGAAGCTTTCTTT.

The V gene is TRBV28, the J gene TRBJ1-2; 8 bases are a match to TRBD1. In germline, CDR1 is MDHEN, CDR2 SYDVKM. The CDR3 is 15 residues long. J lost 1 base, V lost 5 bases, and 6 bases had no gene match. The CDR3 DNA follows: TGTGCCAGCAGTGACCAGGGGGCGGGTAACTATGGCTACACCTTC. It specifies CASSDQGAGNYGYTF.

The V and J genes are TRBV18 and TRBJ1-5, with TRBD1 matching over 7 bases. This CDR3 comprises 16 residues. Germline values: CDR1 KGHSH, CDR2 LQKENI. With V trimmed by 2 bases and J by 0 bases, 4 bases remained unmatched. The CDR3 loop is CASSPDQGGSNQPQHF. CDR3 DNA: TGTGCCAGCTCACCAGACCAGGGGGGTAGCAATCAGCCCCAGCATTTT.

The sample holds one count of this clone. The chain is built from TRBV5-1 and TRBJ1-4; D possibly corresponds to TRBD1 (5 bases). V was cut by 4 bases and J by 8 bases, with 15 bases left in between. There are 14 residues in the CDR3. CDR1 and CDR2 from the germline V gene are SGHRS and YFSETQ. The DNA for the CDR3 is TGCGCCAGCAGCATAGGGGTACGTGGGGAAAAACTGTTTTTT. Its protein product is CASSIGVRGEKLFF.

The chain is built from TRBV7-2 and TRBJ2-4, with 12 bases identical to TRBD1. V lost 1 base to trimming and J lost 9 bases; unmatched junction nucleotides: 10. The germline CDR1 and CDR2 sequences are SGHTA and FQGNSA. The CDR3 spans 17 residues. The DNA of the CDR3 is TGTGCCAGCAGCTTAGGGTGGGGACAGGGGGCGTTTGGCATTCAGTACTTC. Protein: CASSLGWGQGAFGIQYF.

The chain couples TRBV6-5 to TRBJ1-2; possible D gene TRBD1, 5 bases. The germline gives CDR1 MNHEY, CDR2 SVGAGI. V lost 5 bases, J lost 5 bases, and 15 bases lay in between. The CDR3 is made up of 14 amino acids. The CDR3 is CASSRGFRGYGYTF. In DNA, the CDR3 is TGTGCCAGCAGTAGGGGCTTCCGTGGGTATGGCTACACCTTC.

The V call is TRBV2, the J call TRBJ2-2; D is perhaps TRBD1 (6 bases). CDR1 and CDR2 from the germline V gene are SNHLY and FYNNEI. Deletions cut 7 bases from V and 2 bases from J, with 8 bases between. The CDR3 covers 13 residues. The CDR3 nucleotides read TGTGCCAGCAAACAGGGTAACACCGGGGAGCTGTTTTTT. As protein: CASKQGNTGELFF.

V and J are TRBV7-9 and TRBJ1-1; unclear D gene. The V and J ends lost 2 bases and 5 bases respectively, with 18 bases between them. CDR3 length: 16 residues. Germline-derived CDR1 and CDR2 are SEHNR and FQNEAQ (reference sequence). DNA for the CDR3: TGTGCCAGCAGCTTAATTATGGTTGAGGGAGGGACTGAAGCTTTCTTT. Residues: CASSLIMVEGGTEAFF.

The rearrangement links TRBV7-2 to TRBJ1-2; D uncertain. The CDR3 is made up of 15 amino acids. Germline loops: CDR1 SGHTA, CDR2 FQGNSA. The V end was cut by 9 bases, the J end by 0 bases, with 17 bases between. CDR3 nucleotides: TGTGCCAGTATCTCACGAACGCAGTCTAACTATGGCTACACCTTC. Translation: CASISRTQSNYGYTF.

The chain is built from TRBV7-9 and TRBJ1-5; 8 bases fit TRBD1. There are 16 residues in the CDR3. Germline V lookup: CDR1 SEHNR, CDR2 FQNEAQ (reference sequence). Trimming removed 8 bases from V and 6 bases from J; junction bases left unmatched: 15. In DNA, the CDR3 is TGTGCCAGCGGCACCGACAGGGGTGAGGAAGGTCAGCCCCAGCATTTT. It translates to CASGTDRGEEGQPQHF.

The DNA of the CDR3 is TGTGCCAGCAGCCCCCTAGTTGACGTTAGCAATCAGCCCCAGCATTTT. This translates into CASSPLVDVSNQPQHF. The chain carries TRBV7-9 and TRBJ1-5; D call uncertain. Germline lookup yields CDR1 SEHNR and CDR2 FQNEAQ (reference sequence). The V end lost 5 bases, the J end lost 0 bases, and 14 bases lay between the germline ends. The CDR3 loop spans 16 amino acids.

The chain couples TRBV30 to TRBJ2-3, with D unclear. The CDR3 contains 17 residues. Per the germline V gene, CDR1 is GTSNPN and CDR2 is SVGIG (reference sequence). Trimming stripped 2 bases from V and 0 bases from J, with 18 bases between. CDR3 sequence reads: CAWSNPRNFPSTDTQYF. CDR3 sequence (DNA): TGTGCCTGGAGTAACCCCAGGAATTTTCCTAGCACAGATACGCAGTATTTT.

This clone was counted once. The gene calls are TRBV28 and TRBJ1-2, with D unresolved. This CDR3 is built from 15 residues. Between the trimmed V and J ends, which lost 2 bases and 7 bases, there was a span of 17 bases. Germline values: CDR1 MDHEN, CDR2 SYDVKM. In DNA form, the CDR3 reads TGTGCCAGCAGTTTAGGTGAATCCCGCGGAGGTGGCTACACCTTC. Encoded protein: CASSLGESRGGGYTF.

The chain combines TRBV6-1 with TRBJ2-3, with 10 positions matching TRBD2. Germline assignment: CDR1 MNHNS and CDR2 SASEGT. The trim removed 0 bases at V and 4 bases at J, leaving 4 bases unmatched. This CDR3 is built from 16 residues. The CDR3 DNA follows: TGTGCCAGCAGTGAAGCTCCTAGCGGGAGCCCAGATACGCAGTATTTT. The encoded protein is CASSEAPSGSPDTQYF.

Regarding this clone: Mismatch with germline at one junction end may stem from a read error. V and J are TRBV5-4 and TRBJ1-2; 7 bases are a match to TRBD1. Germline CDR1 SGHNT, CDR2 YYREEE (reference sequence). The CDR3 is 16 residues long. The CDR3 coding sequence is TGTGCCAGCAGGTTGGGACAGTCGCCCTGGGAATATGGCTACACCTTC. Residues: CASRLGQSPWEYGYTF.

The V and J genes are TRBV18 and TRBJ1-1, with 8 bases lining up with TRBD1. V was clipped by 3 bases and J by 5 bases; unmatched bases: 8. Germline CDR1 reads KGHSH; CDR2 reads LQKENI. The CDR3 length is 15 residues. CDR3 nucleotides: TGTGCCAGCTCACCGACGGGGACAGGTGAGACTGAAGCTTTCTTT. Encoded protein: CASSPTGTGETEAFF.

The chain is built from TRBV27 and TRBJ1-1; 9 bases fit TRBD1. Germline CDR1 is MNHEY and CDR2 is SMNVEV (reference sequence). This CDR3 spans 17 amino acids. J gave up 2 bases and V 8 bases, and 15 bases lay outside the gene matches. CDR3 nucleotide sequence: TGTGCCAGCCGAGACCCACCCCCGGGACAGGGAAACACTGAAGCTTTCTTT. Translating it yields CASRDPPPGQGNTEAFF.

The CDR3 DNA is TGTGCCACCAGCATCCGAACCCCCCCACAGGAGCAGTACTTC. This gives the protein CATSIRTPPQEQYF. The chain has TRBV15 and TRBJ2-7; D remains unclear. Trimming shortened V by 4 bases and J by 7 bases, and 17 bases separated the two germline ends. The CDR3 sequence is 14 residues long. Germline values: CDR1 LNHNV, CDR2 YYDKDF (reference sequence).

The chain is built from TRBV28 and TRBJ1-2; 7 bases are a match to TRBD1. Trimming at V came to 3 bases and at J to 4 bases, leaving 11 bases not matched to a gene. In germline, CDR1 is MDHEN, CDR2 SYDVKM. The CDR3 covers 16 residues. Written as DNA, the CDR3 is TGTGCCAGCAGTTTCTCTGACAGGGCCTTTACCTATGGCTACACCTTC. Protein sequence: CASSFSDRAFTYGYTF.

CDR3 in amino acids: CASRGQGADTEAFF. CDR3 sequence (DNA): TGCGCCAGCAGGGGACAGGGGGCGGACACTGAAGCTTTCTTT. V and J are TRBV5-1 and TRBJ1-1, with TRBD1 identical over 12 bases. This CDR3 is built from 14 residues. The V segment lost 5 bases and the J segment 3 bases; nucleotides outside the gene matches: 2. CDR1 is SGHRS and CDR2 is YFSETQ in the germline V gene.

J is TRBJ1-2 and V is TRBV7-8, with 8 positions matching TRBD1. The ends lost 2 bases at V and 6 bases at J; junction bases unmatched: 5. The germline CDR1 and CDR2 sequences are SGHVS and FQNEAQ. The CDR3 extends over 14 amino acids. The CDR3 sequence is CASSLFGQGDGYTF. The CDR3 nucleotides are TGTGCCAGCAGCTTATTCGGACAGGGAGATGGCTACACCTTC.

The V and J genes are TRBV7-9 and TRBJ1-3, with D perhaps TRBD1 (6 bases). This CDR3 spans 15 amino acids. The V end lost 2 bases, the J end lost 2 bases, and 10 bases lay between the germline ends. Germline-derived CDR1 and CDR2 are SEHNR and FQNEAQ (reference sequence). The CDR3 region has the DNA TGTGCCAGCAGCTTAAGGACAGACCCTGGAAACACCATATATTTT. The encoded protein is CASSLRTDPGNTIYF.

This chain joins TRBV5-5 and TRBJ1-5; 9 nucleotides agree with TRBD1. The CDR3 spans 15 residues. Trimming removed 2 bases from V and 7 bases from J; junction bases left unmatched: 7. CDR1 is SGHKS and CDR2 is YYEKEE in the germline V gene (reference sequence). CDR3 coding DNA: TGTGCCAGCAGCTTAGGACAGGGGCGTGCCCAGCCCCAGCATTTT. Amino acids: CASSLGQGRAQPQHF. The full variable domain, in which reference TRBV5-5 and TRBJ1-5 provide the parts outside the CDR3, is DAGVTQSPTHLIKTRGQQVTLRCSPISGHKSVSWYQQVLGQGPQFIFQYYEKEERGRGNFPDRFSARQFPNYSSELNVNALLLGDSALYLCASSLGQGRAQPQHFGDGTRLSIL.

This chain connects TRBV6-5 to TRBJ2-5, with 9 bases identical to TRBD1. Germline V lookup: CDR1 MNHEY, CDR2 SVGAGI. This CDR3 contains 13 residues. The V and J ends lost 6 bases and 4 bases, in that order; junction bases with no gene match: 3. The CDR3 bases are TGTGCCAGCAGGAGACAGGGGGGAGAGACCCAGTACTTC. This codes for CASRRQGGETQYF.

The gene calls are TRBV2 and TRBJ1-5; no reliable D call. The V end lost 5 bases, the J end lost 1 base, and 12 bases lay between the germline ends. Germline loops: CDR1 SNHLY, CDR2 FYNNEI. The CDR3 consists of 15 residues. CDR3 bases: TGTGCCAGCAGTACCCCCGGGAGGAGCAATCAGCCCCAGCATTTT. Its translation is CASSTPGRSNQPQHF.